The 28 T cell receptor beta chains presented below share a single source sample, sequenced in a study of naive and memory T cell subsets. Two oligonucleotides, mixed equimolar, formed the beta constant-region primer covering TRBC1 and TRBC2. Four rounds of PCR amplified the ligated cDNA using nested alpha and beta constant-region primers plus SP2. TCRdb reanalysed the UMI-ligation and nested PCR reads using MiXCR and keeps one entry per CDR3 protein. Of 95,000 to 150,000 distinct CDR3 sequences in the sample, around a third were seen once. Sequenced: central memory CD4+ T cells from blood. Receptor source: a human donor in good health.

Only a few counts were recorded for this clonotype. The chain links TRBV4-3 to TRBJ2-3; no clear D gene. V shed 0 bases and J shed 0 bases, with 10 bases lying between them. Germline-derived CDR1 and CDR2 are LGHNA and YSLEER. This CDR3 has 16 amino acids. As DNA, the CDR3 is TGCGCCAGCAGCCAAGATTTTCATTCTAGCACAGATACGCAGTATTTT. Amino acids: CASSQDFHSSTDTQYF.

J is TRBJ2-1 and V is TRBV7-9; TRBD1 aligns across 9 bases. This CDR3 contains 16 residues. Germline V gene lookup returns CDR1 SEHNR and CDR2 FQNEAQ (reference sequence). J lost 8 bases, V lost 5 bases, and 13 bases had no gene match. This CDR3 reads CASSLMGTGTVYEQFF. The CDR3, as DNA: TGTGCCAGCAGCCTCATGGGGACAGGGACTGTCTATGAGCAGTTCTTC.

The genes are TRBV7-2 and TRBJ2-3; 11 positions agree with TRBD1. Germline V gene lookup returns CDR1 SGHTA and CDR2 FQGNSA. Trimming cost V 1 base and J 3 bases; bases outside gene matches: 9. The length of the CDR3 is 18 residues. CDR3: CASSLVAFGTGGTDTQYF. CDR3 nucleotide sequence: TGTGCCAGCAGCTTAGTGGCTTTCGGGACAGGGGGAACAGATACGCAGTATTTT.

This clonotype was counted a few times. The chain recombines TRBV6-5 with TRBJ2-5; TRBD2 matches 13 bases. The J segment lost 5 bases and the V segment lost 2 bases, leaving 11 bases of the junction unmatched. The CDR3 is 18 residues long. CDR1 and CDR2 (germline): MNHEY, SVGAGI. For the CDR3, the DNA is TGTGCCAGCAGTTACACGTCGGGACTAGCGGGAAGGTTGGAGACCCAGTACTTC. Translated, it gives CASSYTSGLAGRLETQYF.

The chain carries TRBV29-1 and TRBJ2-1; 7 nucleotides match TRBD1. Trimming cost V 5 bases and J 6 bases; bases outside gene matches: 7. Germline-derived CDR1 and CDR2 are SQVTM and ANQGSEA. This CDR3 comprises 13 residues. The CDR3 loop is CSVHRGAVNEQFF. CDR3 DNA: TGCAGCGTTCACAGGGGCGCCGTCAATGAGCAGTTCTTC.

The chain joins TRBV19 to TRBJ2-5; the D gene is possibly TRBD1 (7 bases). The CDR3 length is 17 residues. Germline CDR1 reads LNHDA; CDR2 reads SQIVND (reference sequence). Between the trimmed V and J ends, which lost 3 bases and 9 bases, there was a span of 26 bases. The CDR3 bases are TGTGCCAGTAGTATGAGGGGGGACAGTTCCTCCCCTTCGGCCCAGTACTTC. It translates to CASSMRGDSSSPSAQYF.

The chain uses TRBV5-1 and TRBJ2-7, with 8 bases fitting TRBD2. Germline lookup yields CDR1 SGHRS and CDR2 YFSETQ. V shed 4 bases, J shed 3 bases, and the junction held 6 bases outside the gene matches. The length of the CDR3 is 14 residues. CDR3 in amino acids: CASSQGLGNYEQYF. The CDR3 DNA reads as TGCGCCAGCAGCCAGGGACTAGGGAACTACGAGCAGTACTTC. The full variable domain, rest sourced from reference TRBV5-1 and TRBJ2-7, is KAGVTQTPRYLIKTRGQQVTLSCSPISGHRSVSWYQQTPGQGLQFLFEYFSETQRNKGNFPGRFSGRQFSNSRSEMNVSTLELGDSALYLCASSQGLGNYEQYFGPGTRLTVT.

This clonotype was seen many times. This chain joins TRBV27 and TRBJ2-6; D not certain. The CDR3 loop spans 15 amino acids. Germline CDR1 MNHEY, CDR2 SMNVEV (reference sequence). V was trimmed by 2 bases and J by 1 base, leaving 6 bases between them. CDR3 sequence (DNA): TGTGCCAGCAGTTTAATCGGGTCTGGGGCCAACGTCCTGACTTTC. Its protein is CASSLIGSGANVLTF.

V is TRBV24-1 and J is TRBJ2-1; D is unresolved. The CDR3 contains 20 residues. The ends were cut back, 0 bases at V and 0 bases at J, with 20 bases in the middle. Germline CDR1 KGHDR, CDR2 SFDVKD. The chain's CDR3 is CATSDLHSWLDTHSYNEQFF. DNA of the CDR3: TGTGCCACCAGTGATTTGCATAGTTGGCTAGACACTCACTCCTACAATGAGCAGTTCTTC.

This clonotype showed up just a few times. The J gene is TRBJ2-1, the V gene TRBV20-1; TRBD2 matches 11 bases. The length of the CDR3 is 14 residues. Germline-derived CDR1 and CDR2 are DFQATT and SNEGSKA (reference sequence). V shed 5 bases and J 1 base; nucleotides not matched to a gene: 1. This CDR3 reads CSAVAGGSYNEQFF. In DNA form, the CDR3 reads TGCAGTGCTGTAGCGGGAGGGTCCTACAATGAGCAGTTCTTC.

The CDR3, as DNA: TGTGCCTGGAGTGTTAGGGCAGGGGGCTCCTACAATGAGCAGTTCTTC. The encoded protein is CAWSVRAGGSYNEQFF. The chain employs TRBV30 and TRBJ2-1; 7 positions match TRBD1. The CDR3 runs to 16 residues. CDR1 is GTSNPN and CDR2 is SVGIG in the germline V gene (reference sequence). Trimming took 0 bases from V and 0 from J; bases not matched to a gene: 5.

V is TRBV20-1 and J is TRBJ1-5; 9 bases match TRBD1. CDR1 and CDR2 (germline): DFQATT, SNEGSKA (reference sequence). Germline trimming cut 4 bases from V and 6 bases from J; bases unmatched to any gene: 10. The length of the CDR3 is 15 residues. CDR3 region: CSATPGQGVSQPQHF. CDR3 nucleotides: TGCAGTGCTACACCGGGACAGGGAGTTTCTCAGCCCCAGCATTTT.

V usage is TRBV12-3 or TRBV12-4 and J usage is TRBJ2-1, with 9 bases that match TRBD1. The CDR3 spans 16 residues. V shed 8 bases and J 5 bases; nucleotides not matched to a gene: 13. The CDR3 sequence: CASSIGQGQGNNEQFF. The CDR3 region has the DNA TGTGCCAGCTCTATCGGCCAGGGACAGGGAAACAATGAGCAGTTCTTC.

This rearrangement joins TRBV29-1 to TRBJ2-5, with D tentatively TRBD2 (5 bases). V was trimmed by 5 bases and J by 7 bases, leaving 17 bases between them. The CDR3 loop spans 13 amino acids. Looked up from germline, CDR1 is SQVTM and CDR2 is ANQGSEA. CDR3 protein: CSVRADSRGTQYF. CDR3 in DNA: TGCAGCGTTCGAGCGGACTCCCGAGGGACCCAGTACTTC.

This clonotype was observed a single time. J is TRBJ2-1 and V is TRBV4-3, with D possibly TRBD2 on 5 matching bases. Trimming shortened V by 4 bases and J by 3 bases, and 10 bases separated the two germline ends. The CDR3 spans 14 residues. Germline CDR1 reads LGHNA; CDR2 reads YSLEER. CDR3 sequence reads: CASSPESGYNEQFF. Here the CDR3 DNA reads TGCGCCAGCAGCCCAGAGAGCGGCTACAATGAGCAGTTCTTC.

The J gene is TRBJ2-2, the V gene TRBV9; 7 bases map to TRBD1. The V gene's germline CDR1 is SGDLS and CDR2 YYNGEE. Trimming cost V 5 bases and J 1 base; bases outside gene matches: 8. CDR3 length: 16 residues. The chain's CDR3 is CASSFTGARNTGELFF. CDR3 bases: TGTGCCAGCAGTTTTACAGGGGCGAGGAACACCGGGGAGCTGTTTTTT.

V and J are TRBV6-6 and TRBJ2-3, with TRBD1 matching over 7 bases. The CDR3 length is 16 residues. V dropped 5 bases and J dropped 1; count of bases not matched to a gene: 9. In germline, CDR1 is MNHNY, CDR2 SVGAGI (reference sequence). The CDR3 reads CASSQTHRGGTDTQYF. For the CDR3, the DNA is TGTGCCAGCAGTCAAACGCACAGGGGAGGCACAGATACGCAGTATTTT.

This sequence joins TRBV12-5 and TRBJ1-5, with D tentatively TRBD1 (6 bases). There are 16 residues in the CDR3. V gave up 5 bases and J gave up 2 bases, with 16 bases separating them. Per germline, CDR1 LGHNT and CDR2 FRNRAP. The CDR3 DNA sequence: TGTGCTAGTGGTCATAATCGGGCAGGGGGCAATCAGCCCCAGCATTTT. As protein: CASGHNRAGGNQPQHF.

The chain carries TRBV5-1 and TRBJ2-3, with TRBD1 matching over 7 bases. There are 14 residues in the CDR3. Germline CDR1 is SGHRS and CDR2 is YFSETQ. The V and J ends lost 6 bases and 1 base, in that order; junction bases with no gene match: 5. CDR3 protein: CASNRGAGTDTQYF. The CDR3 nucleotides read TGCGCCAGCAACAGGGGCGCTGGCACAGATACGCAGTATTTT.

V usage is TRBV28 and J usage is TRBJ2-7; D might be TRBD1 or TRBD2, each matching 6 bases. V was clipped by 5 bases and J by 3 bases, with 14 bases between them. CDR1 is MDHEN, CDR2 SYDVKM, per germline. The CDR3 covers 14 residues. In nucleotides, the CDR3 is TGTGCCAGCAGTCCGGGGGCTTTAAACTACGAGCAGTACTTC. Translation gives CASSPGALNYEQYF.

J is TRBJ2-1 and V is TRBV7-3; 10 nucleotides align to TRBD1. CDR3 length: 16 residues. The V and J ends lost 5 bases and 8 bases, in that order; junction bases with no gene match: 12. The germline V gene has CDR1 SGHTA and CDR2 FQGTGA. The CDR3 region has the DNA TGTGCCAGCAGCCTAAACCCGGGACAGGGGAGACATGAGCAGTTCTTC. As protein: CASSLNPGQGRHEQFF.

The CDR3 is CASSPGLAGSSADTQYF. The CDR3 region has the DNA TGTGCCAGCAGCCCGGGACTAGCGGGATCTAGTGCGGATACGCAGTATTTT. This chain connects TRBV4-2 to TRBJ2-3; TRBD2 matches at 13 bases. CDR1 and CDR2 (germline): LGHNA, YNFKEQ. This CDR3 contains 17 residues. Trimming at V came to 4 bases and at J to 6 bases, leaving 10 bases not matched to a gene.

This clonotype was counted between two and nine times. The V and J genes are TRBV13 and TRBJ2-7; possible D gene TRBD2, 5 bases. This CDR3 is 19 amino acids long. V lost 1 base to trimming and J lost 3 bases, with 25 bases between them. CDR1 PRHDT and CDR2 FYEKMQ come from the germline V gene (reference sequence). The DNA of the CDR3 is TGTGCCAGCAGCTTAGTTAGTTTTCGTTTGGGCCGCCGGGACTACGAGCAGTACTTC. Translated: CASSLVSFRLGRRDYEQYF.

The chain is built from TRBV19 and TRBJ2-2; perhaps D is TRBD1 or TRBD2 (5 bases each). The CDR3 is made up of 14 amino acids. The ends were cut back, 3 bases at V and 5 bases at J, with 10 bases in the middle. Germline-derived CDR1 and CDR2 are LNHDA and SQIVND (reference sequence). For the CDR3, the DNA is TGTGCCAGTAGTATGGGGGTCGGGACCGGGGAGCTGTTTTTT. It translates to CASSMGVGTGELFF.

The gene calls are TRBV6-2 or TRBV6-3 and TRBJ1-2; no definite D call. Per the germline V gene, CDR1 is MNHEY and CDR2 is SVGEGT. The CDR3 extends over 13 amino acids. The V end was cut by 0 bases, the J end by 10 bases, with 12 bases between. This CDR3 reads CASSYSSAVDYTF. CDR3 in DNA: TGTGCCAGCAGTTACTCATCGGCAGTGGACTACACCTTC.

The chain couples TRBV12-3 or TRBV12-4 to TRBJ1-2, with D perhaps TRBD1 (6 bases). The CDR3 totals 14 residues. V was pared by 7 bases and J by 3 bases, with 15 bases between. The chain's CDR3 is CASTSVPGDYGYTF. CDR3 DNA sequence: TGTGCCAGCACCAGTGTCCCAGGGGACTATGGCTACACCTTC.

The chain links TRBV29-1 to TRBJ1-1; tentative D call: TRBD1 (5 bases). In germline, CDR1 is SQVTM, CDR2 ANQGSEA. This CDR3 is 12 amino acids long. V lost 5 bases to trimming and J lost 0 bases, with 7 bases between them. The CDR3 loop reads CSVMTVNTEAFF. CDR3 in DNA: TGCAGCGTTATGACAGTGAACACTGAAGCTTTCTTT.

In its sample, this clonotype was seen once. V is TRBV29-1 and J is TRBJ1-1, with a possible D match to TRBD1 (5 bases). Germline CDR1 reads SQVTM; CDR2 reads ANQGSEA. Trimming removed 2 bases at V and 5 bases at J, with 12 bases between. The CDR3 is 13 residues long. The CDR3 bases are TGCAGCGTTGAATCGGGCGCAGGGACTGAAGCTTTCTTT. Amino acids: CSVESGAGTEAFF.